This T cell receptor beta chain was recovered during a study of beta chain features in type 1 diabetes. This clone came up a few times. As every portion of the isolated RNA was reverse transcribed, the sequencing read expressed TCRB transcripts. The assay was immunoSEQ multiplex PCR, and TCRdb's table has in-frame clones only and misses some. The sample contains about 350,000 clones, roughly a fifth of which appear only once. Per germline, CDR1 SGHAT and CDR2 FQNNGV. The V gene lost 5 bases and the J gene lost 1 base, with 8 bases spanning the gap. The CDR3 covers 13 residues. The sample taken for sequencing was naive CD4+ T cells from blood. This sequence was found in a woman aged 18-29 years in good health. The chain employs TRBV11-2 and TRBJ1-1; no reliable D call. The CDR3 DNA is TGTGCCAGCAGCCCGCAGTCGAACACTGAAGCTTTCTTT. Translation: CASSPQSNTEAFF.